The 11 T cell receptor beta chains listed next were all sequenced from one sample in a study of blood T cell repertoires in COVID-19. Only in-frame clones appear in the TCRdb table, and some are missing; sequencing was by immunoSEQ multiplex PCR. The data contain 250,000 to 350,000 clones, 90% of them singletons. The source material was PBMCs or T cells enriched from blood (not recorded which). All receptors come from a woman aged 18-29 years with acute COVID-19.

This chain connects TRBV20-1 to TRBJ1-5, with D tentatively TRBD1 (5 bases). Trimming shortened V by 3 bases and J by 3 bases, and 12 bases separated the two germline ends. The CDR3 runs to 14 residues. The germline V gene encodes CDR1 DFQATT and CDR2 SNEGSKA (reference sequence). CDR3 in amino acids: CSASDGADNQPQHF. The CDR3 region has the DNA TGCAGTGCTAGTGATGGGGCCGACAATCAGCCCCAGCATTTT.

The chain links TRBV18 to TRBJ1-3, with 10 bases identical to TRBD1. The CDR3 covers 17 residues. With 1 base clipped from V and 2 bases from J, the junction kept 5 bases outside the gene matches. Germline CDR1 KGHSH, CDR2 LQKENI. CDR3 region: CASSPQRDRGPGNTIYF. Here the CDR3 DNA reads TGTGCCAGCTCACCACAGAGGGACAGGGGCCCTGGAAACACCATATATTTT.

The chain links TRBV5-1 to TRBJ2-3, with D possibly TRBD2 on 6 matching bases. Trimming took 4 bases from V and 4 from J, leaving 16 bases between them. Germline lookup yields CDR1 SGHRS and CDR2 YFSETQ. The CDR3 has 15 residues. This CDR3 is CASSPPTSSADTQYF. The CDR3 coding sequence is TGCGCCAGCAGCCCCCCGACTAGTTCCGCAGATACGCAGTATTTT.

The V call is TRBV18, the J call TRBJ2-4, with TRBD2 matching 9 bases. The J segment lost 7 bases and the V segment lost 0 bases, leaving 4 bases of the junction unmatched. The CDR3 extends over 15 amino acids. The germline V gene has CDR1 KGHSH and CDR2 LQKENI. Written as DNA, the CDR3 is TGTGCCAGCTCACCACCAGGGCTAGCGGGGAACATTCAGTACTTC. Protein: CASSPPGLAGNIQYF. Complete variable domain (other parts from reference TRBV18 and TRBJ2-4): NAGVMQNPRHLVRRRGQEARLRCSPMKGHSHVYWYRQLPEEGLKFMVYLQKENIIDESGMPKERFSAEFPKEGPSILRIQQVVRGDSAAYFCASSPPGLAGNIQYFGAGTRLSVL.

The sample holds one count of this clone. The same CDR3 also results from other DNA sequences found in this sample. This chain uses TRBV4-3 with TRBJ2-1; 9 nucleotides match TRBD1. J gave up 4 bases and V 4 bases, and 5 bases lay outside the gene matches. CDR1 is LGHNA and CDR2 is YSLEER in the germline V gene. The CDR3 contains 15 residues. For the CDR3, the DNA is TGCGCCAGCAGCCCTGGGACAGGGCTTTACAATGAGCAGTTCTTC. Translation: CASSPGTGLYNEQFF.

Points on this clone: This specimen includes other DNA sequences encoding the same CDR3. The chain joins TRBV24-1 to TRBJ2-1; TRBD1 might be the D (5 bases). The CDR3 loop spans 14 amino acids. In germline, CDR1 is KGHDR, CDR2 SFDVKD. Between the trimmed V and J ends, which lost 5 bases and 5 bases, there was a span of 12 bases. The CDR3 nucleotides read TGTGCCACCAGTGTCCAGGGTGGTGACAATGAGCAGTTCTTC. The encoded protein is CATSVQGGDNEQFF.

The chain uses TRBV28 and TRBJ1-5; 7 bases line up with TRBD1. The CDR3 loop spans 14 amino acids. The J segment lost 5 bases and the V segment lost 8 bases, leaving 9 bases of the junction unmatched. The germline gives CDR1 MDHEN, CDR2 SYDVKM. CDR3 amino acids: CASLTTGQYQPQHF. DNA for the CDR3: TGTGCCAGCCTCACCACGGGACAGTATCAGCCCCAGCATTTT.

The chain joins TRBV27 to TRBJ2-5; TRBD2 matches at 14 bases. Looked up from germline, CDR1 is MNHEY and CDR2 is SMNVEV (reference sequence). CDR3 length: 17 amino acids. J was trimmed by 1 base and V by 6 bases; bases with no gene match: 7. The CDR3 reads CASSPGLAGESQETQYF. The CDR3, as DNA: TGTGCCAGCAGCCCGGGACTAGCGGGAGAAAGCCAAGAGACCCAGTACTTC.

This CDR3 reads CSVRVNEQFF. CDR3 DNA: TGCAGTGTTCGGGTCAATGAGCAGTTCTTC. This chain uses TRBV20-1 with TRBJ2-1; D remains unclear. The CDR3 extends over 10 amino acids. Germline V CDR1 and CDR2: DFQATT, SNEGSKA (reference sequence). V was trimmed by 7 bases and J by 6 bases, leaving 7 bases between them.

The V and J genes are TRBV11-2 and TRBJ2-1; TRBD2 agrees at 10 bases. The V gene's germline CDR1 is SGHAT and CDR2 FQNNGV. V dropped 3 bases and J dropped 5; count of bases not matched to a gene: 4. The CDR3 is 15 residues long. CDR3 in DNA: TGTGCCAGCAGCTTGGGGACTAGCGCCAACAATGAGCAGTTCTTC. It translates to CASSLGTSANNEQFF.

V usage is TRBV12-3 or TRBV12-4 and J usage is TRBJ1-1; 7 bases match TRBD1. The CDR3 is 13 residues long. Losses at the gene ends were 3 bases for V and 5 bases for J; bases not matched to a gene: 3. The CDR3 spells CASSFPGGTEAFF. The CDR3 nucleotides are TGTGCCAGCAGTTTCCCAGGGGGGACTGAAGCTTTCTTT.